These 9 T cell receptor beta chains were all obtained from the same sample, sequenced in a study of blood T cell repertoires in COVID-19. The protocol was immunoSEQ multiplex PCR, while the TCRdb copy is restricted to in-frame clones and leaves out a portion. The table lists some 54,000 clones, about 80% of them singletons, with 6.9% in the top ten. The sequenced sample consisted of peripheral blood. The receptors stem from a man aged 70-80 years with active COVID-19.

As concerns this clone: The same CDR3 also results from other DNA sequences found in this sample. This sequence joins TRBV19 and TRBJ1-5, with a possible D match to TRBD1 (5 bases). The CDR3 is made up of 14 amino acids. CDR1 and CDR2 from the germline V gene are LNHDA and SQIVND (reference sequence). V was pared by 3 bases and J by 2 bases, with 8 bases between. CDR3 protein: CASSMTGGNQPQHF. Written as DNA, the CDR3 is TGTGCCAGTAGTATGACGGGGGGCAATCAGCCCCAGCATTTT.

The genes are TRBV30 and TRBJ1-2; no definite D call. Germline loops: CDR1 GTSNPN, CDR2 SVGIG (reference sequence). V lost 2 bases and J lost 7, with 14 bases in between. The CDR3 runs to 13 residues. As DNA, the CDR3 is TGTGCCTGGAGTCTCGAGGGATCGGGTGGCTACACCTTC. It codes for CAWSLEGSGGYTF.

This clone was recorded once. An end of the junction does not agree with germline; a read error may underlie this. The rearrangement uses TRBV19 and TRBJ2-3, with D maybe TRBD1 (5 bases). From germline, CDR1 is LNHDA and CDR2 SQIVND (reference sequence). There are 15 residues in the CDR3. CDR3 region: CASSIGARSTDTQYF. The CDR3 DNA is TGTGCCAGTAGCATAGGGGCTCGGAGCACAGATACGCAGTATTTT. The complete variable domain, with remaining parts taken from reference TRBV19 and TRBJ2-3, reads DGGITQSPKYLFRKEGQNVTLSCEQNLNHDAMYWYRQDPGQGLRLIYYSQIVNDFQKGDIAEGYSVSREKKESFPLTVTSAQKNPTAFYLCASSIGARSTDTQYFGPGTRLTVL.

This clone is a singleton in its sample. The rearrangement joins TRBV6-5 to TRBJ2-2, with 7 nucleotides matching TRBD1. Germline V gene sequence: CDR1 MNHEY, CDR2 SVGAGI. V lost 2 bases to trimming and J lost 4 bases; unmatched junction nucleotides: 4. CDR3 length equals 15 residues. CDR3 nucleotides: TGTGCCAGCAGTTACCGGACAGGAGGCACCGGGGAGCTGTTTTTT. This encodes CASSYRTGGTGELFF.

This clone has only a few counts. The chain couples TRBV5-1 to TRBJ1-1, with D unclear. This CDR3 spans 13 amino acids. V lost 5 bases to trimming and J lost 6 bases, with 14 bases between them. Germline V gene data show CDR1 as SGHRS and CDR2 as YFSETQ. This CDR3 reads CASSIRAGSEAFF. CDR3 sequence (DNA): TGCGCCAGCAGTATAAGGGCGGGTTCTGAAGCTTTCTTT.

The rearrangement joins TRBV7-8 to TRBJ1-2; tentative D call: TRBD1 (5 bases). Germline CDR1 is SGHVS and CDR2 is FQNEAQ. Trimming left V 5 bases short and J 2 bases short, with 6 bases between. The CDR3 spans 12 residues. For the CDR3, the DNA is TGTGCCAGCAGCCGACAGAACTATGGCTACACCTTC. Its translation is CASSRQNYGYTF.

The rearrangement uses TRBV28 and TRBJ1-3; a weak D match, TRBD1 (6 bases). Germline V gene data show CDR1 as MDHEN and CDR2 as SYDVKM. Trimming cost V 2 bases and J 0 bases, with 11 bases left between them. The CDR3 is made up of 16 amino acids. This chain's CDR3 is CASSLTGQHSGNTIYF. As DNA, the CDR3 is TGTGCCAGCAGTTTAACAGGACAGCACTCTGGAAACACCATATATTTT.

The CDR3 loop is CASSGMRGGADTQYF. CDR3 in DNA: TGTGCCAGCAGCGGGATGCGGGGGGGCGCAGATACGCAGTATTTT. J is TRBJ2-3 and V is TRBV9; 9 positions agree with TRBD2. This CDR3 has 15 amino acids. V dropped 3 bases and J dropped 4; count of bases not matched to a gene: 6. CDR1 is SGDLS and CDR2 is YYNGEE in the germline V gene.

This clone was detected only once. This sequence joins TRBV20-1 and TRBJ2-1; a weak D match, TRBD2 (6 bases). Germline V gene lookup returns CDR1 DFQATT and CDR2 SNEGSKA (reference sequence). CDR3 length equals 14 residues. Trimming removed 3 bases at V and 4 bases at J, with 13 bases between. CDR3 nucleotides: TGCAGTGCTAGTAGAACGGGGGAGTACAATGAGCAGTTCTTC. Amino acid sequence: CSASRTGEYNEQFF.